This T cell receptor (beta chain) appears in the sequencing data of a study of cytomegalovirus exposure and HLA in healthy donors. Study-wide background: The 110 or so validation repertoires were produced on the same platform as the 500 to 800 repertoires of the first cohort. This was reported in a later analysis. Study findings and constraints: The tendency of first-cohort TCR clusters to co-occur in the approximately 120 validation repertoires was identified by a subsequent analysis. The listing of approximately 160 TCR beta chains classed them as cytomegalovirus-associated. Confirmation was obtained in vitro that a few CMV-associated chains are specific for CMV antigens.

Assay used: immunoSEQ multiplex PCR; TCRdb lists only in-frame clones, some missing. The sample contains 190,000 or so clones, approximately 83% of which appear only once. Turning to this clone: What it binds is unknown.

Germline V lookup: CDR1 MNHEY, CDR2 SVGAGI. The CDR3 sequence is 14 residues long. V was clipped by 4 bases and J by 1 base, with 10 bases between them. V is TRBV6-5 and J is TRBJ1-1; no clear D gene. The sequenced sample was PBMCs. The clonotype was recovered from a woman aged 18-29 years in good health and CMV-seropositive. The CDR3: CASSSAGRNTEAFF. CDR3 in DNA: TGTGCCAGCAGTTCCGCGGGCCGGAACACTGAAGCTTTCTTT.